This TCR beta chain came from a study of molecular identifiers for immune sequencing clone quantification. In this sample, this clonotype turned up many times. Germline CDR1 is LGHNA and CDR2 is YSLEER. Between the trimmed V and J ends, which lost 4 bases and 5 bases, there was a span of 9 bases. The CDR3 totals 13 residues. Libraries of naive CD8 T cells were made from 20,000 to 1,000,000 sorted cells. They used 10%, 30% or 50% RNA. MiXCR, applied by TCRdb to the PCR reads, yields one record per CDR3 protein. The sample includes 85,000 to 100,000 distinct CDR3 sequences, more than 20% seen only once; the top ten take about 0.94%.

The sample taken for sequencing was naive CD8+ T cells from blood, with Jurkat cell RNA spiked in. Subset described: FACS-sorted CD8+CD4-CCR7+CD45RA+ naive T cells. The chain is built from TRBV4-3 and TRBJ2-1; TRBD1 is a possible D gene (6 bases). The origin of this receptor is a human donor in good health. Some libraries in this study had Jurkat cell RNA spiked in. Here the CDR3 DNA reads TGCGCCAGCAGCCCGCGACAGGACAATGAGCAGTTCTTC. It yields the protein CASSPRQDNEQFF.